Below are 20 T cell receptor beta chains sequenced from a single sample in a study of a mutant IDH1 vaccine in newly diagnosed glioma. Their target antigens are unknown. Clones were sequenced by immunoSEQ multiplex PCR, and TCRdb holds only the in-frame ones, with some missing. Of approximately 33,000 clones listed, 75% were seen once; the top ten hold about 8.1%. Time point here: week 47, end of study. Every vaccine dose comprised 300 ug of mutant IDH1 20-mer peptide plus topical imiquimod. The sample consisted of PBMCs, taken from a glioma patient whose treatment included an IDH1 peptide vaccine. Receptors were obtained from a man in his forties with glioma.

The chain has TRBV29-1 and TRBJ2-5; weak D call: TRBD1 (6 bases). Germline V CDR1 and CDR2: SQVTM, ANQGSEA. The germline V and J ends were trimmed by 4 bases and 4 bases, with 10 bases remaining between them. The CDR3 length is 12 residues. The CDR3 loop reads CSVVGTLETQYF. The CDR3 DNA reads TGCAGCGTTGTAGGGACATTAGAGACCCAGTACTTC. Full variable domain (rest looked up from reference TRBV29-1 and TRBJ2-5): SAVISQKPSRDICQRGTSLTIQCQVDSQVTMMFWYRQQPGQSLTLIATANQGSEATYESGFVIDKFPISRPNLTFSTLTVSNMSPEDSSIYLCSVVGTLETQYFGPGTRLLVL.

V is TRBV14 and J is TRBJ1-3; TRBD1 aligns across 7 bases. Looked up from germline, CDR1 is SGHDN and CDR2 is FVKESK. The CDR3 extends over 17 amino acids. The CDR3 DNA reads TGTGCTCAAGCATGGTGGGGACAGCGTCCCTCTGGAAACACCATATATTTT. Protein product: CAQAWWGQRPSGNTIYF.

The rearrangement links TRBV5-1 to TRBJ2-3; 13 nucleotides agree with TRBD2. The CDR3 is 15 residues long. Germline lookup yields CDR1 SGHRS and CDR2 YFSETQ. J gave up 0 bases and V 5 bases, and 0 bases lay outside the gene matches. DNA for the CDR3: TGCGCCAGCAGGGGACTAGCGGGAAGCACAGATACGCAGTATTTT. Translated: CASRGLAGSTDTQYF.

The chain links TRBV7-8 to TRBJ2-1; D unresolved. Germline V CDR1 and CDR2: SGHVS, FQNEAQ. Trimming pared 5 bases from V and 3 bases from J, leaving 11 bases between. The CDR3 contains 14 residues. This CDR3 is CASSLMTNYNEQFF. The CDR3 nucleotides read TGTGCCAGCAGCCTAATGACAAACTACAATGAGCAGTTCTTC.

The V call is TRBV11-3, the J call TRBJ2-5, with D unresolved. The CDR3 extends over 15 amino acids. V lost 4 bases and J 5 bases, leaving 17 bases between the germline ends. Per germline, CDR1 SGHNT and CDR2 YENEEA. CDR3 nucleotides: TGTGCCAGCAGCTCCCCCCCGGAGCCGAGGGAGACCCAGTACTTC. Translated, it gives CASSSPPEPRETQYF. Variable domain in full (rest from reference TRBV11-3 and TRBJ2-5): EAGVVQSPRYKIIEKKQPVAFWCNPISGHNTLYWYLQNLGQGPELLIRYENEEAVDDSQLPKDRFSAERLKGVDSTLKIQPAELGDSAVYLCASSSPPEPRETQYFGPGTRLLVL.

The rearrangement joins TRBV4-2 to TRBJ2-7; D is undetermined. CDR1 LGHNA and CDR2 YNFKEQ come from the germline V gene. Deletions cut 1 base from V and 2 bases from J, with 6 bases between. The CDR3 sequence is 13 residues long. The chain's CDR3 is CASSQVGAYEQYF. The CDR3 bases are TGTGCCAGCAGCCAAGTTGGAGCCTACGAGCAGTACTTC.

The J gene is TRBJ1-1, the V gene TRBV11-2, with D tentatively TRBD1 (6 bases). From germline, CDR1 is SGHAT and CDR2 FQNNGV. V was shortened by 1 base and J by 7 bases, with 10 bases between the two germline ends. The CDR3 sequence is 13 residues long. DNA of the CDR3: TGTGCCAGCAGCTTAGCGGTAGGGGGTGAAGCTTTCTTT. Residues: CASSLAVGGEAFF.

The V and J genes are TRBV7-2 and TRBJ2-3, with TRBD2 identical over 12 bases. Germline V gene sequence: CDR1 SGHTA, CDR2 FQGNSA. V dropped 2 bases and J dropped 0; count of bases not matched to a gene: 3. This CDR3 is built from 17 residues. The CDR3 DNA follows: TGTGCCAGCAGCTTAAGGACTAGCGGGATCAGCACAGATACGCAGTATTTT. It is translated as CASSLRTSGISTDTQYF.

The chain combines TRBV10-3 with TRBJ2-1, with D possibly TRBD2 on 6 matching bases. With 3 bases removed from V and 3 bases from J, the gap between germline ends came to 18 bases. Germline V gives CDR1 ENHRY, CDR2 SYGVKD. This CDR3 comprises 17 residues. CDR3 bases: TGTGCCATCAGTGACGGGCGGCGGGATGCAAACTACAATGAGCAGTTCTTC. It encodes CAISDGRRDANYNEQFF.

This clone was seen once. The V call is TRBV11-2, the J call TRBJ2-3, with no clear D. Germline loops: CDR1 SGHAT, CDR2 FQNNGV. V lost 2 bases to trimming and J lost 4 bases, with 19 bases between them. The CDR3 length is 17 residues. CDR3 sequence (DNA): TGTGCCAGCAGCTTACTCTCCTTAGCAAACGAACCAGATACGCAGTATTTT. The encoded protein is CASSLLSLANEPDTQYF.

CDR3 DNA: TGTGCCAGCAGTGAAGGTGGGAACGGACTAGCCAAAAACATTCAGTACTTC. Encoded protein: CASSEGGNGLAKNIQYF. This chain uses TRBV2 with TRBJ2-4; D is possibly TRBD2 (5 bases). The germline V and J ends were trimmed by 1 base and 0 bases, with 13 bases remaining between them. This CDR3 spans 17 amino acids. Per germline, CDR1 SNHLY and CDR2 FYNNEI.

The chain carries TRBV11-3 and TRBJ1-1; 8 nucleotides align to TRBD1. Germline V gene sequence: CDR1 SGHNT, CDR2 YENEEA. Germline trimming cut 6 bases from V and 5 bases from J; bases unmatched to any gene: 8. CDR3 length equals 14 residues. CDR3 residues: CASRVGQVGTEAFF. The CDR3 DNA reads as TGTGCCAGCAGGGTGGGACAGGTAGGGACTGAAGCTTTCTTT.

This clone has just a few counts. In DNA form, the CDR3 reads TGTGCCAGCAGTGACTCTCCAGCGGGCGGGGCAGATACGCAGTATTTT. This translates into CASSDSPAGGADTQYF. The chain couples TRBV6-4 to TRBJ2-3; D is possibly TRBD2 (6 bases). This CDR3 spans 16 amino acids. Trimming shortened V by 0 bases and J by 4 bases, and 14 bases separated the two germline ends. The V gene's germline CDR1 is MRHNA and CDR2 SNTAGT.

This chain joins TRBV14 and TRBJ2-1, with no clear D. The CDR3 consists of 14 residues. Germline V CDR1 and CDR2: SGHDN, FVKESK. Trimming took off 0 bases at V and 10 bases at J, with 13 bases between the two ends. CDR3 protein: CASSQDRSISEQFF. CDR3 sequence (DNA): TGTGCCAGCAGCCAAGATAGGTCTATCTCGGAGCAGTTCTTC.

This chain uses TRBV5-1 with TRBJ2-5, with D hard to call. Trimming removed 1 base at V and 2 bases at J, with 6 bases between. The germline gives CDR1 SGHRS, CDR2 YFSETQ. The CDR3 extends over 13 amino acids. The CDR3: CASSLNVQETQYF. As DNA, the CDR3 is TGCGCCAGCAGCTTGAATGTACAAGAGACCCAGTACTTC.

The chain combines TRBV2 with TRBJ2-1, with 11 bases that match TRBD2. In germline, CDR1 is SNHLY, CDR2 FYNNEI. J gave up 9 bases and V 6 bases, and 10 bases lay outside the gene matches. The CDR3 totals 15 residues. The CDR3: CASSRGLAGGSEQFF. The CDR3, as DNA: TGTGCCAGCAGCCGGGGGCTAGCGGGAGGCTCTGAGCAGTTCTTC.

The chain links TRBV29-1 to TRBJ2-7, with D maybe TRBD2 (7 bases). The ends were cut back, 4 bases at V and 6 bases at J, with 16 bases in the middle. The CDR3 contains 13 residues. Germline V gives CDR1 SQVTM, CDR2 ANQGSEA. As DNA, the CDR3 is TGCAGCGTTGGAAGCGGAGGGGGGGGCGAGCAGTACTTC. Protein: CSVGSGGGGEQYF.

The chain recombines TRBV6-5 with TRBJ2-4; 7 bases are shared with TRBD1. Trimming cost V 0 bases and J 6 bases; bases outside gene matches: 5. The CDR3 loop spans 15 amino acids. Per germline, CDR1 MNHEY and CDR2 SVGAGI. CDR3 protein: CASSYSGQRGNIQYF. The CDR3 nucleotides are TGTGCCAGCAGTTACTCGGGACAGCGAGGAAACATTCAGTACTTC.

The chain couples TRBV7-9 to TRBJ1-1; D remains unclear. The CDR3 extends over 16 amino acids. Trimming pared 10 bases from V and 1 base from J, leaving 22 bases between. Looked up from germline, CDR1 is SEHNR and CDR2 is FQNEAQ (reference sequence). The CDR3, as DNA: TGTGCCATCCAGCATGGCCCACACCTCAGGAACACTGAAGCTTTCTTT. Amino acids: CAIQHGPHLRNTEAFF.

This chain's CDR3 is CASSVMTGHNSPLHF. The DNA of the CDR3 is TGTGCCAGCAGTGTGATGACAGGGCATAATTCACCCCTCCACTTT. The genes are TRBV28 and TRBJ1-6; 7 nucleotides line up with TRBD1. The CDR3 runs 15 residues. Per germline, CDR1 MDHEN and CDR2 SYDVKM. The V and J ends lost 5 bases and 5 bases, in that order; junction bases with no gene match: 6.